This T cell receptor beta chain was observed in a study of cytomegalovirus exposure and HLA in healthy donors. Overall study findings and caveats: Listed as cytomegalovirus-associated were around 160 TCR beta chains. Cytomegalovirus status was reportedly diagnosed by the classifier with high sensitivity and specificity. A later analysis showed HLA-associated TCR beta chains outstripping equally common others in clonal expansion.

A multiplex PCR was run with 60 Vbeta primers and 13 Jbeta primers. Data came from immunoSEQ multiplex PCR; TCRdb stores just in-frame clones and leaves some out. The data contain 80,000 to 90,000 clones, roughly 84% of them singletons. CDR3 size: 14 residues. Per the germline V gene, CDR1 is SGHTA and CDR2 is FQGNSA. The V end was cut by 4 bases, the J end by 6 bases, with 15 bases between. Concerning this clone: Its antigen is not known.

The V and J genes are TRBV7-2 and TRBJ1-1; possible D gene TRBD1, 6 bases. The sequenced sample was PBMCs. The clonotype originates from a man under 40 in good health and CMV-seronegative. CDR3 residues: CASSSYGGGAEAFF. CDR3 in DNA: TGTGCCAGCAGCTCCTATGGGGGGGGCGCTGAAGCTTTCTTT.